These T cell receptor beta chains were read from a single sample in a study of cytomegalovirus exposure and HLA in healthy donors. Some clones are missing from TCRdb's copy, which holds only in-frame ones; the method was immunoSEQ multiplex PCR. The table shows nearly 200,000 clones, with about nine tenths occurring only once. Sequenced material: PBMCs. The receptors were gathered from a man aged 30 to 39 in good health and CMV-seronegative. Each CDR3 is given with its conserved first and last residue. The D gene is left open where the match is weak. Clone size, where shown, is once, few, many, or a class for clones that have expanded.

J gene: TRBJ2-1; D gene: -; V gene: TRBV7-9; clone size: -; CDR3 DNA: TGTGCCAGCAGCCCCCTGGGGCGGCAGTACAATGAGCAGTTCTTC; CDR3 protein: CASSPLGRQYNEQFF
J gene: TRBJ1-1; D gene: -; V gene: TRBV19; clone size: -; CDR3 DNA: TGTGCCAGTTCGGGGTATAAGGGCCGAGATGAAGCTTTCTTT; CDR3 protein: CASSGYKGRDEAFF
J gene: TRBJ2-2; D gene: TRBD2; V gene: TRBV14; clone size: -; CDR3 DNA: TGTGCCAGCAGCCCGAAAGTCCTAGCGGGCGGGAACACCGGGGAGCTGTTTTTT; CDR3 protein: CASSPKVLAGGNTGELFF
J gene: TRBJ1-3; D gene: TRBD1; V gene: TRBV19; clone size: -; CDR3 DNA: TGTGCCAGTACACCACGACAGGGTAGCTCTGGAAACACCATATATTTT; CDR3 protein: CASTPRQGSSGNTIYF
J gene: TRBJ2-7; D gene: TRBD1; V gene: TRBV7-9; clone size: -; CDR3 DNA: TGTGCCAGCAGCTATACCGGGACAGGTGACTCTTACGAGCAGTACTTC; CDR3 protein: CASSYTGTGDSYEQYF
J gene: TRBJ2-3; D gene: -; V gene: TRBV28; clone size: -; CDR3 DNA: TGTGCCAGCAGTTTGACTAACACAGATACGCAGTATTTT; CDR3 protein: CASSLTNTDTQYF
J gene: TRBJ2-6; D gene: -; V gene: TRBV28; clone size: -; CDR3 DNA: TGTGCCAGCAGAACTCCCTTGGGCCGGCCAAGCTCTGGGGCCAACGTCCTGACTTTC; CDR3 protein: CASRTPLGRPSSGANVLTF
J gene: TRBJ2-1; D gene: TRBD2; V gene: TRBV25-1; clone size: -; CDR3 DNA: TGTGCCAGCTCACTAGCGGGGGGCCTTAGTGAGCAGTTCTTC; CDR3 protein: CASSLAGGLSEQFF
J gene: TRBJ2-7; D gene: TRBD1; V gene: TRBV4-3; clone size: -; CDR3 DNA: TGCGCCAGCAGCCAGATACCGGGACAGGGGGTCTACGAGCAGTACTTC; CDR3 protein: CASSQIPGQGVYEQYF
J gene: TRBJ2-7; D gene: -; V gene: TRBV28; clone size: -; CDR3 DNA: TGTGCCAGCAGTCGCGTTAGCCTAAGTAATTCCTACGAGCAGTACTTC; CDR3 protein: CASSRVSLSNSYEQYF
J gene: TRBJ1-1; D gene: -; V gene: TRBV11-2; clone size: -; CDR3 DNA: TGTGCCAGCAGCTTAGTGACAGCGAGGTGGATGAACACTGAAGCTTTCTTT; CDR3 protein: CASSLVTARWMNTEAFF
J gene: TRBJ1-5; D gene: -; V gene: TRBV2; clone size: -; CDR3 DNA: TGTGCCAGCAGTGAGGGCAACAGGGCTCAGCCCCAGCATTTT; CDR3 protein: CASSEGNRAQPQHF
J gene: TRBJ1-3; D gene: -; V gene: TRBV28; clone size: once; CDR3 DNA: TGTGCCAGCAGTCCATGGGACAATCCGAACACCATATATTTT; CDR3 protein: CASSPWDNPNTIYF
J gene: TRBJ2-1; D gene: TRBD2; V gene: TRBV19; clone size: -; CDR3 DNA: TGTGCCAGTGAGACTAGCGGCAAATCCTACAATGAGCAGTTCTTC; CDR3 protein: CASETSGKSYNEQFF
J gene: TRBJ2-5; D gene: TRBD1; V gene: TRBV28; clone size: -; CDR3 DNA: TGTGCCAGCAGGGAGGACAGGGCAGAGACCCAGTACTTC; CDR3 protein: CASREDRAETQYF